One sample yielded the 4 T cell receptor beta chains listed below, sequenced in a study of blood T cell repertoires in COVID-19. Sequenced by immunoSEQ multiplex PCR; TCRdb stores in-frame clones only, minus some. The table includes some 250,000 clones, roughly 79% detected once. The sample taken for sequencing was peripheral blood. These receptors were obtained from a woman in her sixties with active or convalescent COVID-19.

The chain carries TRBV7-6 and TRBJ1-2; no definite D call. The CDR3 is 14 amino acids. The germline CDR1 and CDR2 sequences are SGHVS and FNYEAQ. The V end lost 6 bases, the J end lost 8 bases, and 19 bases lay between the germline ends. The CDR3 region has the DNA TGTGCCAGCAGAGCGGACGAGGCTGAGTTGGGCTACACCTTC. This translates into CASRADEAELGYTF.

This clone was recorded a few times. The chain recombines TRBV27 with TRBJ1-2; 7 bases line up with TRBD1. Germline trimming cut 2 bases from V and 5 bases from J; bases unmatched to any gene: 14. The germline gives CDR1 MNHEY, CDR2 SMNVEV (reference sequence). This CDR3 spans 17 amino acids. CDR3 loop: CASSLSPSPTGSYGYTF. CDR3 in DNA: TGTGCCAGCAGTTTAAGCCCTTCCCCGACAGGGTCTTATGGCTACACCTTC.

V is TRBV29-1 and J is TRBJ1-3; the D is unclear. From germline, CDR1 is SQVTM and CDR2 ANQGSEA. Trimming left V 7 bases short and J 9 bases short, with 19 bases between. This CDR3 is built from 13 residues. The CDR3 spells CSALSAGGGTIYF. The CDR3 nucleotides read TGCAGCGCCCTCTCGGCTGGCGGAGGCACCATATATTTT. Combining the CDR3 with reference TRBV29-1 and TRBJ1-3 gives the whole variable domain SAVISQKPSRDICQRGTSLTIQCQVDSQVTMMFWYRQQPGQSLTLIATANQGSEATYESGFVIDKFPISRPNLTFSTLTVSNMSPEDSSIYLCSALSAGGGTIYFGEGSWLTVV.

V gene TRBV6-5 combines with J gene TRBJ1-1, with TRBD1 identical over 8 bases. Trimming cost V 6 bases and J 1 base; bases outside gene matches: 7. This CDR3 is 15 amino acids long. CDR1 MNHEY and CDR2 SVGAGI come from the germline V gene. The CDR3, as DNA: TGTGCCAGCAGACGGGACAGGTGGGCGAACACTGAAGCTTTCTTT. Its protein product is CASRRDRWANTEAFF.